The rows below give T cell receptor beta chains drawn from one sample of a study of OX40 agonist ivuxolimab in advanced cancers. Using immunoSEQ multiplex PCR, the repertoire was profiled, and TCRdb retains in-frame clones only, with some absent. Altogether some 75,000 clones are present, 70% to 90% being singletons, with the ten largest covering 0.6% to 0.85%. Here the sequenced sample was CD4+ or CD8+ T cells sorted from blood, taken in a trial of the OX40 agonist ivuxolimab. These TCRs come from an adult with an advanced solid tumor such as melanoma, head and neck, liver or kidney cancer. CDR3s leave out the opening cysteine and the closing phenylalanine or tryptophan. Only some rows state a clone size, as once, few, many or a class for expanded clones.

J,V,size,CDR3
TRBJ1-6,TRBV4-3,.,ASSQGTSPNSPLH
TRBJ2-1,TRBV5-1,.,ATGDPGLAYNEQF
TRBJ2-7,TRBV5-4,.,ASSPGLAGGPYEQY
TRBJ1-1,TRBV9,.,ASSRSRVNTEAF
TRBJ2-2,TRBV6-1,.,ASKSGQGATGELF
TRBJ2-7,TRBV2,.,ASSDGLRGFSYEQY
TRBJ2-7,TRBV6-6,.,ASRDLAGGDEQY
TRBJ2-5,TRBV7-2,.,ASSLVPSGEETQY
TRBJ2-7,TRBV6-1,.,ASSEPFGQGGGEQY
TRBJ1-1,TRBV27,.,ASRARGGMNTEAF
TRBJ2-2,TRBV11-2,once,ASSQDRLETGELF
TRBJ1-3,TRBV30,.,AWSVGASGNTIY